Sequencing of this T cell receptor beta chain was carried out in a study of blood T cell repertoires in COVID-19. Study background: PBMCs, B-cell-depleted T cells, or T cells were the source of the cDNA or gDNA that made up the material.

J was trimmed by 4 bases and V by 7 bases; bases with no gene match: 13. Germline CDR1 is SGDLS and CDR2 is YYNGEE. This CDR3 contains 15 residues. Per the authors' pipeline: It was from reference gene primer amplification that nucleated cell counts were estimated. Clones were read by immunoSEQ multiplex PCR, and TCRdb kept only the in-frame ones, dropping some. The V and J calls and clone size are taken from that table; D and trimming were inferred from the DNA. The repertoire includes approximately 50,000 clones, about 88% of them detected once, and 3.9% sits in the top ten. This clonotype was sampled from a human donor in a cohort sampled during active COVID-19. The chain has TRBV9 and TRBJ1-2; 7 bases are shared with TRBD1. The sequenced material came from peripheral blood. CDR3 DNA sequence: TGTGCCAGCCAAAAAGGAGGACAGGCGGGCTATGGCTACACCTTC. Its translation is CASQKGGQAGYGYTF.